This T cell receptor (beta chain) was identified in a study of T cell repertoires in cytomegalovirus infection. Study details: Matching HLA type, along with CMV infection, was indicated by public TCR beta signatures.

This clonotype was counted many times. Its cognate antigen is unknown. TCRdb re-called the reads through MiXCR, storing one row per CDR3 protein. Altogether a few hundred thousand distinct CDR3 sequences are present, approximately 9.5% being singletons, with the ten largest covering about 3.9%. This CDR3 is built from 16 residues. Germline CDR1 and CDR2: SGHTA and FQGNSA. V lost 0 bases to trimming and J lost 3 bases; unmatched junction nucleotides: 7. Study observations and caveats: Clonotype analysis showed dominance of the ex vivo response by HLA-C-restricted CMV-specific TCR beta clonotypes. The cumulative frequency of public TCR beta families distinguished individuals who carried CMV together with the relevant HLA.

The chain recombines TRBV7-2 with TRBJ2-5; 7 bases match TRBD2. This clonotype was sampled from a human donor in good health (CMV status not recorded). Some clones in this sample may be carry-over from other donors' samples. Sequences were obtained from PBMCs. CDR3 protein: CASSLALRREKETQYF. The CDR3 DNA reads as TGTGCCAGCAGCTTAGCCCTCCGGCGGGAGAAAGAGACCCAGTACTTC.